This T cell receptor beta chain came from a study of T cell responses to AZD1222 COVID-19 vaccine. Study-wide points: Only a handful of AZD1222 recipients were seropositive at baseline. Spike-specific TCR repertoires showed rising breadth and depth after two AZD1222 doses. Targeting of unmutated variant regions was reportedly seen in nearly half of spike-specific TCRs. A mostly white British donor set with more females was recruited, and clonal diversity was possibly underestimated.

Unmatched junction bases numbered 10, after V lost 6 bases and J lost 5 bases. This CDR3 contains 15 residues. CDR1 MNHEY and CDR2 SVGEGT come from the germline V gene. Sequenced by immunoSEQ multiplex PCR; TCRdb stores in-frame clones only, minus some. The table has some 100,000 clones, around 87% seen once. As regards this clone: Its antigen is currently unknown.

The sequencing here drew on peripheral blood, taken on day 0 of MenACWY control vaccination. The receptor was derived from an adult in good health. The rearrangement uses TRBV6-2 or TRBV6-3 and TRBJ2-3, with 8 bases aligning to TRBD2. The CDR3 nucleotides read TGTGCCAGCAGCCGTCGGGAGGGCCCGAGAGATACGCAGTATTTT. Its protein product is CASSRREGPRDTQYF.